These 8 T cell receptor beta chains were all obtained from the same sample, sequenced in a study of blood T cell repertoires in COVID-19 (dated by TCRdb to the early 2020s). Library preparation was by the immunoSEQ multiplex PCR assay. TCRdb limited this immuneACCESS table to in-frame rearrangements with V and J called. A share of clones is missing; checked studies link under half to unresolved V genes, and the rest is unexplained. This sample holds about 150,000 clones; roughly 80% were observed only once. The ten largest clonotypes hold roughly 8.7% of the sample. The sample comprised peripheral blood. Receptors were obtained from a man aged 45-60 years with active or convalescent COVID-19.

The chain recombines TRBV28 with TRBJ2-1; 8 positions match TRBD2. Looked up from germline, CDR1 is MDHEN and CDR2 is SYDVKM. This CDR3 spans 14 amino acids. V lost 2 bases to trimming and J lost 7 bases; unmatched junction nucleotides: 4. The CDR3 DNA reads as TGTGCCAGCAGTTTACCCGGGAGGGTAAATGAGCAGTTCTTC. Its translation: CASSLPGRVNEQFF.

The rearrangement joins TRBV6-4 to TRBJ2-2; D is perhaps TRBD1 (5 bases). In germline, CDR1 is MRHNA, CDR2 SNTAGT. This CDR3 has 13 residues. V was trimmed by 6 bases and J by 4 bases, leaving 9 bases between them. The CDR3 DNA sequence: TGTGCCAGCAGCCCCCAGGGCACCGGGGAGCTGTTTTTT. Protein product: CASSPQGTGELFF.

The CDR3 region is CASSPGGRGTEAFF. CDR3 coding DNA: TGTGCCAGCAGTCCCGGTGGCAGGGGGACTGAAGCTTTCTTT. The chain couples TRBV28 to TRBJ1-1; 7 nucleotides line up with TRBD1. Germline trimming cut 5 bases from V and 5 bases from J; bases unmatched to any gene: 8. Germline CDR1 reads MDHEN; CDR2 reads SYDVKM. There are 14 residues in the CDR3.

This chain connects TRBV9 to TRBJ2-7, with TRBD1 matching over 10 bases. There are 15 residues in the CDR3. The V gene's germline CDR1 is SGDLS and CDR2 YYNGEE. Trimming cost V 3 bases and J 5 bases; bases outside gene matches: 8. This CDR3 reads CASSATDRGSNEQYF. Written as DNA, the CDR3 is TGTGCCAGCAGCGCGACGGACAGGGGGAGCAACGAGCAGTACTTC.

V gene TRBV9 combines with J gene TRBJ2-2, with D possibly matching TRBD1 (6 bases). Per the germline V gene, CDR1 is SGDLS and CDR2 is YYNGEE. This CDR3 is built from 13 residues. Between the trimmed V and J ends, which lost 4 bases and 6 bases, there was a span of 10 bases. For the CDR3, the DNA is TGTGCCAGCAGCCCCGACAGGCCCGGGGAGCTGTTTTTT. It is translated as CASSPDRPGELFF.

Turning to this clone: Germline and junction disagree at one end, which may indicate a read error. The rearrangement links TRBV13 to TRBJ2-2; 9 bases align to TRBD2. CDR3 size: 14 residues. Germline lookup yields CDR1 PRHDT and CDR2 FYEKMQ (reference sequence). The CDR3 loop reads CASTAGGNAGELFF. In DNA form, the CDR3 reads TGTGCCAGCACCGCGGGAGGGAACGCCGGGGAGCTGTTTTTT. Full variable domain (outside the CDR3, taken from reference TRBV13 and TRBJ2-2): AAGVIQSPRHLIKEKRETATLKCYPIPRHDTVYWYQQGPGQDPQFLISFYEKMQSDKGSIPDRFSAQQFSDYHSELNMSSLELGDSALYFCASTAGGNAGELFFGEGSRLTVL.

This chain connects TRBV19 to TRBJ1-4; maybe TRBD1 (5 bases). This CDR3 has 14 amino acids. From germline, CDR1 is LNHDA and CDR2 SQIVND (reference sequence). Between the trimmed V and J ends, which lost 4 bases and 5 bases, there was a span of 11 bases. The CDR3 coding sequence is TGTGCCAGTAGTAGGCGACAGCCGAATGAAAAACTGTTTTTT. It is translated as CASSRRQPNEKLFF.

This rearrangement joins TRBV27 to TRBJ2-7; tentative D call: TRBD2 (5 bases). Germline CDR1 MNHEY, CDR2 SMNVEV (reference sequence). This CDR3 is built from 12 residues. V lost 6 bases and J 6 bases, leaving 12 bases between the germline ends. CDR3 nucleotides: TGTGCCAGCAGCCTACTAGGCGGCGAGCAGTACTTC. This translates into CASSLLGGEQYF.